The 28 T cell receptor beta chains listed next were all sequenced from one sample in a study of blood T cell repertoires in COVID-19. Produced via immunoSEQ multiplex PCR; TCRdb's table is partial and in-frame only. This sample yields 55,000 to 60,000 clones, of which about 81% are seen a single time; around a sixth belongs to the top ten. The specimen was peripheral blood. The receptor source for this set is a man in his 70s with active COVID-19.

The sample holds a few counts of this clone. CDR3 DNA: TGTGCCTGGAGTACCAGGGTTAGGGGTTCACCCCTCCACTTT. It yields the protein CAWSTRVRGSPLHF. V is TRBV30 and J is TRBJ1-6, with D perhaps matching TRBD1 (5 bases). This CDR3 contains 14 residues. CDR1 and CDR2 (germline): GTSNPN, SVGIG (reference sequence). V dropped 2 bases and J dropped 9 bases, with 14 bases sitting between them.

The chain employs TRBV28 and TRBJ1-4; D is possibly TRBD1 (5 bases). The V end was cut by 5 bases, the J end by 2 bases, with 12 bases between. The CDR3 is 15 amino acids. The V gene's germline CDR1 is MDHEN and CDR2 SYDVKM. The CDR3 here is CASSVQGLTNEKLFF. The CDR3 DNA is TGTGCCAGCAGTGTGCAGGGTTTGACTAATGAAAAACTGTTTTTT.

The chain is built from TRBV7-6 and TRBJ2-1; unclear D gene. Germline V CDR1 and CDR2: SGHVS, FNYEAQ. The V and J ends lost 2 bases and 0 bases respectively, with 14 bases between them. CDR3 length: 17 residues. The CDR3 bases are TGTGCCAGCAGCTTACTAGTTGTAGGTTACTCCTACAATGAGCAGTTCTTC. Encoded protein: CASSLLVVGYSYNEQFF.

This clone was detected once. The CDR3 coding sequence is TGTGCCAGCAGTTTCGCCCTAGCGGGAGTTGGGGAGACCCAGTACTTC. It translates to CASSFALAGVGETQYF. The chain carries TRBV28 and TRBJ2-5; 10 bases are shared with TRBD2. The germline CDR1 and CDR2 sequences are MDHEN and SYDVKM. The V segment lost 3 bases and the J segment 5 bases; nucleotides outside the gene matches: 9. This CDR3 comprises 16 residues.

The chain has TRBV12-3 or TRBV12-4 and TRBJ1-1; D is ambiguous. Trimming cost V 5 bases and J 5 bases, with 12 bases left between them. The CDR3 contains 13 residues. CDR3 region: CASSGLGVTEAFF. CDR3 coding DNA: TGTGCCAGCAGTGGCCTCGGGGTAACTGAAGCTTTCTTT.

The CDR3 loop is CASNTGGNTEAFF. The CDR3 DNA reads TGTGCCAGTAACACTGGCGGCAACACTGAAGCTTTCTTT. The J gene is TRBJ1-1, the V gene TRBV10-3, with D uncertain. The CDR3 spans 13 residues. The V and J ends lost 10 bases and 2 bases respectively, with 14 bases between them. Germline V gives CDR1 ENHRY, CDR2 SYGVKD.

DNA for the CDR3: TGTGCCAGCTCACCGGGAGGTGGGGCCTACGAGCAGTACTTC. Translated: CASSPGGGAYEQYF. The chain carries TRBV18 and TRBJ2-7; a weak D match, TRBD2 (6 bases). The germline V and J ends were trimmed by 3 bases and 2 bases, with 11 bases remaining between them. This CDR3 has 14 residues. Germline CDR1 reads KGHSH; CDR2 reads LQKENI. Together with reference TRBV18 and TRBJ2-7, the CDR3 gives the full variable domain: NAGVMQNPRHLVRRRGQEARLRCSPMKGHSHVYWYRQLPEEGLKFMVYLQKENIIDESGMPKERFSAEFPKEGPSILRIQQVVRGDSAAYFCASSPGGGAYEQYFGPGTRLTVT.

This clone was seen more than once but under ten times. This rearrangement joins TRBV6-1 to TRBJ2-2, with TRBD2 identical over 10 bases. Looked up from germline, CDR1 is MNHNS and CDR2 is SASEGT. The CDR3 spans 18 residues. V dropped 4 bases and J dropped 4; count of bases not matched to a gene: 12. The CDR3 DNA sequence: TGTGCCAGCAGTGGGGGGAGACTAGCGGGTCTTTTCACCGGGGAGCTGTTTTTT. Protein sequence: CASSGGRLAGLFTGELFF.

The V call is TRBV11-1, the J call TRBJ1-4; D unclear. Germline CDR1 reads SGHAT; CDR2 reads FQDESV (reference sequence). There are 13 residues in the CDR3. V was trimmed by 5 bases and J by 4 bases, leaving 8 bases between them. DNA of the CDR3: TGTGCCAGCAGCCTACGGTTTAATGAAAAACTGTTTTTT. This encodes CASSLRFNEKLFF.

The chain combines TRBV15 with TRBJ1-3; D uncertain. The V and J ends lost 0 bases and 2 bases respectively, with 8 bases between them. The CDR3 runs 15 residues. Germline V gene lookup returns CDR1 LNHNV and CDR2 YYDKDF (reference sequence). In DNA form, the CDR3 reads TGTGCCACCAGCAGAGATGTGGTAGCTGGAAACACCATATATTTT. Protein: CATSRDVVAGNTIYF.

As for this clone: This likely reflects a read error, since a far larger clone is one base away. Other DNA sequences from this sample encode an identical CDR3 as well. The DNA of the CDR3 is TGTGCCAGCAGCTCGGGACAGGGTTATGGCTACACCTTC. It translates to CASSSGQGYGYTF. The chain joins TRBV5-4 to TRBJ1-2; the match to TRBD1 covers 9 bases. CDR1 is SGHNT, CDR2 YYREEE, per germline (reference sequence). This CDR3 is built from 13 residues. V dropped 3 bases and J dropped 5; count of bases not matched to a gene: 2.

The DNA for the CDR3 is TGTGCCAGCAGCTTGAGGACAGATAATGAAAAACTGTTTTTT. Protein product: CASSLRTDNEKLFF. The chain has TRBV5-4 and TRBJ1-4, with a weak D call TRBD1 (6 bases). The CDR3 contains 14 residues. Germline lookup yields CDR1 SGHNT and CDR2 YYREEE (reference sequence). V dropped 1 base and J dropped 4 bases, with 8 bases sitting between them.

This chain joins TRBV19 and TRBJ2-1; TRBD2 agrees at 7 bases. This CDR3 has 13 residues. The J segment lost 9 bases and the V segment lost 3 bases, leaving 5 bases of the junction unmatched. Germline assignment: CDR1 LNHDA and CDR2 SQIVND (reference sequence). As DNA, the CDR3 is TGTGCCAGTAGTATTGGAGCGGGAACTGAGCAGTTCTTC. As protein: CASSIGAGTEQFF. The whole variable domain, filled in from reference TRBV19 and TRBJ2-1, reads DGGITQSPKYLFRKEGQNVTLSCEQNLNHDAMYWYRQDPGQGLRLIYYSQIVNDFQKGDIAEGYSVSREKKESFPLTVTSAQKNPTAFYLCASSIGAGTEQFFGPGTRLTVL.

The rearrangement links TRBV6-6 to TRBJ1-1, with D unclear. The CDR3 contains 13 residues. Per the germline V gene, CDR1 is MNHNY and CDR2 is SVGAGI (reference sequence). Trimming left V 7 bases short and J 3 bases short, with 12 bases between. Here the CDR3 reads CASTLRRDTEAFF. The CDR3 nucleotides read TGTGCCAGCACCTTGCGGAGGGACACTGAAGCTTTCTTT.

This chain connects TRBV5-1 to TRBJ1-3, with 7 bases matching TRBD1. With V trimmed by 4 bases and J by 4 bases, 11 bases remained unmatched. Germline V lookup: CDR1 SGHRS, CDR2 YFSETQ. The CDR3 length is 16 residues. CDR3: CASSPYWTGSGNTIYF. As DNA, the CDR3 is TGCGCCAGCAGCCCCTACTGGACAGGTTCAGGAAACACCATATATTTT.

V is TRBV19 and J is TRBJ1-1; weak D call: TRBD1 (5 bases). Germline CDR1 reads LNHDA; CDR2 reads SQIVND (reference sequence). With 8 bases removed from V and 0 bases from J, the gap between germline ends came to 16 bases. This CDR3 is built from 15 residues. The CDR3 region is CASRPQGRVNTEAFF. The CDR3 DNA reads as TGTGCCAGTCGACCGCAGGGAAGGGTGAACACTGAAGCTTTCTTT.

CDR3: CASSLEGTIYEQYF. CDR3 DNA: TGTGCCAGCAGCTTAGAGGGGACTATCTACGAGCAGTACTTC. This chain uses TRBV7-8 with TRBJ2-7; 7 bases are a match to TRBD2. Germline V gives CDR1 SGHVS, CDR2 FQNEAQ. The CDR3 has 14 amino acids. After removal of 1 base from V and 3 bases from J, the junction contained 3 bases not matched to a gene.

This rearrangement joins TRBV7-2 to TRBJ2-7; D gene ambiguous. Trimming took off 0 bases at V and 0 bases at J, with 12 bases between the two ends. Germline loops: CDR1 SGHTA, CDR2 FQGNSA. The CDR3 runs 16 residues. In DNA, the CDR3 is TGTGCCAGCAGCTTAGCGCCCGCGGCGTACTCCTACGAGCAGTACTTC. This encodes CASSLAPAAYSYEQYF.

CDR3 sequence (DNA): TGCGCCAGCAGCTTGGATGGTAGCGCTTCCTACAATGAGCAGTTCTTC. Residues: CASSLDGSASYNEQFF. The rearrangement uses TRBV5-1 and TRBJ2-1, with D possibly TRBD2 on 5 matching bases. This CDR3 spans 16 amino acids. The V end lost 0 bases, the J end lost 1 base, and 11 bases lay between the germline ends. Germline V gene sequence: CDR1 SGHRS, CDR2 YFSETQ.

The chain carries TRBV10-3 and TRBJ1-2; 9 bases agree with TRBD1. Germline-derived CDR1 and CDR2 are ENHRY and SYGVKD. The CDR3 totals 15 residues. J gave up 8 bases and V 0 bases, and 7 bases lay outside the gene matches. Here the CDR3 reads CAISESKQGATGYTF. CDR3 DNA sequence: TGTGCCATCAGTGAGTCGAAACAGGGGGCTACGGGCTACACCTTC.

The chain uses TRBV28 and TRBJ1-5, with D hard to call. The V end was cut by 5 bases, the J end by 0 bases, with 14 bases between. The CDR3 runs to 16 residues. Germline values: CDR1 MDHEN, CDR2 SYDVKM. The CDR3 DNA is TGTGCCAGCAGTCCAGCGGGGAGGGATAGCAATCAGCCCCAGCATTTT. Its protein is CASSPAGRDSNQPQHF.

The table lists this clone with a count of one. This chain joins TRBV7-7 and TRBJ2-1, with D tentatively TRBD1 (6 bases). The germline V gene encodes CDR1 SSHAT and CDR2 FNYEAQ (reference sequence). Trimming removed 5 bases from V and 6 bases from J, with 17 bases in between. The CDR3 contains 15 residues. The CDR3 protein is CASSRQQGAGNEQFF. In nucleotides, the CDR3 is TGTGCCAGCAGCAGACAACAGGGTGCAGGCAATGAGCAGTTCTTC.

The V and J genes are TRBV5-4 and TRBJ2-2; D possibly corresponds to TRBD2 (6 bases). V lost 5 bases to trimming and J lost 0 bases, with 11 bases between them. Germline V gene data show CDR1 as SGHNT and CDR2 as YYREEE (reference sequence). The CDR3 covers 15 residues. The CDR3 DNA is TGTGCCAGCAGGTCGGGACTCTCGAACACCGGGGAGCTGTTTTTT. As protein: CASRSGLSNTGELFF. The full variable domain, completed using reference TRBV5-4 and TRBJ2-2, is ETGVTQSPTHLIKTRGQQVTLRCSSQSGHNTVSWYQQALGQGPQFIFQYYREEENGRGNFPPRFSGLQFPNYSSELNVNALELDDSALYLCASRSGLSNTGELFFGEGSRLTVL.

J is TRBJ2-2 and V is TRBV7-6, with 10 bases matching TRBD2. Trimming cost V 3 bases and J 2 bases; bases outside gene matches: 9. Germline V CDR1 and CDR2: SGHVS, FNYEAQ. CDR3 length: 18 amino acids. CDR3 loop: CASSFLAGGTKNTGELFF. The CDR3, as DNA: TGTGCCAGCAGCTTTTTAGCGGGAGGTACCAAAAACACCGGGGAGCTGTTTTTT. The full variable domain, with the rest looked up from reference TRBV7-6 and TRBJ2-2, is GAGVSQSPRYKVTKRGQDVALRCDPISGHVSLYWYRQALGQGPEFLTYFNYEAQQDKSGLPNDRFSAERPEGSISTLTIQRTEQRDSAMYRCASSFLAGGTKNTGELFFGEGSRLTVL.

The rearrangement links TRBV5-6 to TRBJ2-2; the match to TRBD2 covers 12 bases. The CDR3 runs to 16 residues. The trim removed 4 bases at V and 1 base at J, leaving 2 bases unmatched. Per the germline V gene, CDR1 is SGHDT and CDR2 is YYEEEE. The CDR3 sequence is CASSLGLAGNTGELFF. Here the CDR3 DNA reads TGTGCCAGCAGCCTGGGACTAGCGGGGAACACCGGGGAGCTGTTTTTT.

The rearrangement uses TRBV6-5 and TRBJ2-1, with a tentative D call TRBD1 (5 bases). This CDR3 has 15 amino acids. V was shortened by 2 bases and J by 0 bases, with 8 bases between the two germline ends. CDR1 is MNHEY, CDR2 SVGAGI, per germline. The DNA for the CDR3 is TGTGCCAGCAGTTACGACAGCAACTCCTACAATGAGCAGTTCTTC. Encoded protein: CASSYDSNSYNEQFF.

This clone came up a few times. The CDR3: CASSDVGQGSAGELFF. As DNA, the CDR3 is TGTGCCAGCAGTGATGTGGGACAGGGATCCGCCGGGGAGCTGTTTTTT. The V call is TRBV2, the J call TRBJ2-2, with 9 bases fitting TRBD1. This CDR3 region has 16 residues. The germline gives CDR1 SNHLY, CDR2 FYNNEI. The V gene end was trimmed by 3 bases and the J gene end by 6 bases; junction bases not matched to a gene: 8.

The V and J genes are TRBV13 and TRBJ2-7, with 10 bases fitting TRBD1. Germline V gene data show CDR1 as PRHDT and CDR2 as FYEKMQ (reference sequence). The CDR3 spans 14 residues. Trimming took 4 bases from V and 7 from J; bases not matched to a gene: 7. As DNA, the CDR3 is TGTGCCAGCAGCTCGCGACAGGGGGCGCAAGAGCAGTACTTC. Amino acid sequence: CASSSRQGAQEQYF.